The T cell receptor beta chain described here comes from a study of shared clonotypes between healthy human individuals. The study, taken as a whole, reports: A handful of donors shared about 5% of their naive CD4 clonotypes.

Libraries were prepared by immunoSEQ multiplex PCR; TCRdb keeps only in-frame clonotypes and omits some of them. The repertoire holds approximately 2,300,000 clones, with about 90% as singletons. A word on this clone: Its antigen is not identified.

Looked up from germline, CDR1 is KGHSH and CDR2 is LQKENI. The CDR3 consists of 14 residues. V was pared by 4 bases and J by 2 bases, with 9 bases between. Sequencing input: naive CD4+ T cells from PBMCs. Subset of the sample: CD45RA+ positively selected. The clonotype comes from a man in his late teens or twenties in good health. Some clones in this sample may be carry-over from other donors' samples. This chain connects TRBV18 to TRBJ1-5, with D perhaps matching TRBD1 (6 bases). The CDR3 DNA reads as TGTGCCAGCTCACAGGGGGGCGGCAATCAGCCCCAGCATTTT. Translating it yields CASSQGGGNQPQHF.